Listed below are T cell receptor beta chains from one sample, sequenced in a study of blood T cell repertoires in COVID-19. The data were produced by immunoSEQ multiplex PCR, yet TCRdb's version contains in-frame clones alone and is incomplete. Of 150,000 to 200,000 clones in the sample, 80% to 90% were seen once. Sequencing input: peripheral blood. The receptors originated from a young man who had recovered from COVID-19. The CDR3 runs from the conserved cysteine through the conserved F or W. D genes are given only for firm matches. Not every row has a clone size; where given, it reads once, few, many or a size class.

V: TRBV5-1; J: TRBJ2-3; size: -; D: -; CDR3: CASVASEDTQYF; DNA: TGCGCCAGCGTGGCAAGCGAAGATACGCAGTATTTT
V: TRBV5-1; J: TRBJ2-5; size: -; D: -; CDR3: CASSPGIGETQYF; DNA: TGCGCCAGCAGCCCGGGGATCGGGGAGACCCAGTACTTC
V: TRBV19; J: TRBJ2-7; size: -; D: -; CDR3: CASSIGASLREQYF; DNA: TGTGCCAGTAGTATAGGGGCCAGCCTCCGCGAGCAGTACTTC
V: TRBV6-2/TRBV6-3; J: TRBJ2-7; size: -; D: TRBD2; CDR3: CASSTPGLAGLSVPYEQYF; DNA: TGTGCCAGCAGTACTCCGGGACTAGCGGGACTCTCCGTACCCTACGAGCAGTACTTC
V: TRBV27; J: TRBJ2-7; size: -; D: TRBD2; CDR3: CASSLQASGNYEQYF; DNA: TGTGCCAGCAGTTTACAGGCTAGCGGGAATTACGAGCAGTACTTC
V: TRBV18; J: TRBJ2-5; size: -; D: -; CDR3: CASSPLESETQYF; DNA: TGTGCCAGCTCACCACTGGAGAGTGAGACCCAGTACTTC
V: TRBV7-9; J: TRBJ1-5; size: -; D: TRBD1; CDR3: CASSPDRGWSNQPQHF; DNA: TGTGCCAGCAGCCCGGACAGGGGATGGAGCAATCAGCCCCAGCATTTT
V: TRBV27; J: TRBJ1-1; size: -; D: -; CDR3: CASSPITGNTEAFF; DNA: TGTGCCAGCAGTCCTATAACAGGGAACACTGAAGCTTTCTTT
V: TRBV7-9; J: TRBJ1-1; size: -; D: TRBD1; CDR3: CASSLFRGQGTEAFF; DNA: TGTGCCAGCAGCCTTTTCCGTGGACAGGGGACTGAAGCTTTCTTT
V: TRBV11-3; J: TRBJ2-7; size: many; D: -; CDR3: CASSSPDSYEQYF; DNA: TGTGCCAGCAGCTCCCCCGACAGCTACGAGCAGTACTTC
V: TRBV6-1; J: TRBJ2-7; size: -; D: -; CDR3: CASTNGAGVSYEQYF; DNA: TGTGCCAGCACCAACGGGGCAGGGGTTAGCTACGAGCAGTACTTC
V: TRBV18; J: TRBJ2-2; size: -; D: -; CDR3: CASSLGQGNTGELFF; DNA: TGTGCCAGCTCACTTGGGCAGGGAAACACCGGGGAGCTGTTTTTT
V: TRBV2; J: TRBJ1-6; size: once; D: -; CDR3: CASSGAEIANSPLHF; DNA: TGTGCCAGCAGTGGGGCAGAGATCGCCAATTCACCCCTCCACTTT
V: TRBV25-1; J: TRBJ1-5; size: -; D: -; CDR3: CASSDRNQPQHF; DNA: TGTGCCAGCAGTGACAGAAATCAGCCCCAGCATTTT
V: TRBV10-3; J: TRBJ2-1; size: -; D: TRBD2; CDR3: CAISLSGDGSYNEQFF; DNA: TGTGCCATCAGTCTTAGCGGGGATGGGTCCTACAATGAGCAGTTCTTC
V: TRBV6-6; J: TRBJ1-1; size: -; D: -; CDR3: CASSDRGQTEAFF; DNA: TGTGCCAGCAGTGACCGTGGGCAAACTGAAGCTTTCTTT
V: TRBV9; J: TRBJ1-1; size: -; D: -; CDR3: CASSVQGAGTEAFF; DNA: TGTGCCAGCAGCGTACAGGGTGCCGGCACTGAAGCTTTCTTT
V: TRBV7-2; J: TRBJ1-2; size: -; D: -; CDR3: CASSLDGYGYTF; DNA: TGTGCCAGCAGCTTAGACGGCTATGGCTACACCTTC
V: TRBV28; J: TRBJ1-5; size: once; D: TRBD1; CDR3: CATGLDRAQHF; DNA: TGTGCCACCGGCCTCGACAGGGCCCAGCATTTT
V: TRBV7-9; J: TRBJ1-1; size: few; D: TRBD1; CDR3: CASSREGTAGTEAFF; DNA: TGTGCCAGCAGCCGAGAAGGGACAGCGGGCACTGAAGCTTTCTTT
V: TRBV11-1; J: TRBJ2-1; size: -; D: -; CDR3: CASSPEKYNEQFF; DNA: TGTGCCAGCAGCCCCGAGAAATACAATGAGCAGTTCTTC
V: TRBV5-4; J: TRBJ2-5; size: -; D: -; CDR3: CASSLAERGNFETQYF; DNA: TGTGCCAGTAGCTTGGCCGAGCGAGGGAATTTCGAGACCCAGTACTTC
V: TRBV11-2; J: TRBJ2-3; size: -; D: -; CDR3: CASSRGTVADTQYF; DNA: TGTGCCAGCAGCCGAGGGACTGTGGCAGATACGCAGTATTTT
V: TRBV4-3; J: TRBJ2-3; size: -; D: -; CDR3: CASSQDIRDTQYF; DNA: TGCGCCAGCAGCCAAGATATCCGGGATACGCAGTATTTT
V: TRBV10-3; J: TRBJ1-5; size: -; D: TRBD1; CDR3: CAISPGQGDQPQHF; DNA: TGTGCCATCAGTCCGGGACAGGGTGATCAGCCCCAGCATTTT
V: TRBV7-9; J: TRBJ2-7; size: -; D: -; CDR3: CASSLATGGEQYF; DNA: TGTGCCAGCAGTCTAGCCACCGGGGGAGAGCAGTACTTC
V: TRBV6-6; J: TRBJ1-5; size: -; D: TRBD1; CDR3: CATRLGQVVSQPQHF; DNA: TGTGCCACTCGCTTGGGACAGGTCGTTAGCCAGCCCCAGCATTTT
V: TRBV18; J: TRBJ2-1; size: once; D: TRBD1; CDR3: CASSPDRGRYNEQFF; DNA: TGTGCCAGCTCCCCAGACAGGGGGCGATACAATGAGCAGTTCTTC
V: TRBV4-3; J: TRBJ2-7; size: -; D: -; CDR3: CASSQVWGTPSYEQYF; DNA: TGCGCCAGCAGCCAAGTGTGGGGGACTCCATCCTACGAGCAGTACTTC